This TCR beta chain stems from a study of beta chain features in type 1 diabetes (dated by TCRdb to between 2017 and 2018). Looking at the study overall: No differences in mean age, gender distribution, total cell number or subset yield were found between patients and healthy donors. A total of about 110 million sorted cells were examined across all samples, and the number of cells per subset was strongly correlated with RNA yield. The study compared the TCRB repertoires of sorted circulating CD4+ T cell subsets in recently diagnosed type 1 diabetes patients with those in matched healthy donors. Whereas all 28 donors provided naive and central memory subsets, regulatory and stem cell-like memory subsets were isolated from just 8 patients and about 8 healthy donors.

A single peripheral blood draw of around 0.11 L on average was collected from each donor into heparinised tubes. A BD FACSAria II was used to sort naive, central memory, regulatory and stem cell-like memory CD4+ T cells with a panel that included CD45RO, CCR7, CD25, CD127, CD95 and CD27. A purity above 98% was achieved for all sorted populations. PBMCs were isolated immediately by Lymphoprep density gradient centrifugation and stained directly without culture. Samples were stained and sorted in pairs, with one healthy donor and one patient per experiment, so that batch effects were minimized. This clone was detected only a few times. It has no known antigen specificity. No base quality values were provided; no much bigger clone lies one nucleotide off. This specimen includes other DNA sequences encoding the same CDR3. The High Capacity cDNA Reverse Transcription Kit was used to reverse transcribe all of the isolated RNA, meaning that expressed TCRB transcripts were what got sequenced. Naive, central memory and regulatory T cell samples underwent deep immunoSEQ sequencing, averaging approximately 3.5 million total reads per sample. Sorted cells were lysed in RLT buffer, and RNA was extracted using DNase-treated RNeasy Micro or Mini kits according to cell number. To prevent cross-contamination, every cell subset was processed on its own, while patient and healthy donor samples were processed together. TCRB sequences were amplified from cDNA with the immunoSEQ multiplex PCR, producing 87-bp fragments spanning the CDR3 region. Sequencing of the amplicons was performed on the Illumina HiSeq platform. In the source study's methods: PCR bias was corrected computationally using synthetic template baselines, and reads within Hamming distance 2 were collapsed, with unmergeable singletons discarded. Reads were aligned against IMGT to assign V, D and J genes, CDR3 length and insertions or deletions at six rearrangement sites. Within each subset, clonotype counts were normalized to the number of sorted cells before true diversity and Gini coefficients were calculated with the tcR R package. Repertoire sharing was quantified using the overlap coefficient calculated on TCRB nucleotide sequences. Out-of-frame TCRB sequences from naive cells were analyzed as a proxy for the pre-selection repertoire. TCRdb took over this immuneACCESS table, retaining in-frame rearrangements with V and J assigned. Such tables are incomplete; in checked studies, under half of the missing clones stem from an unresolved V gene, and the remainder is unexplained. That table is the source of V, J and clone size, and D and trimming were worked out from the DNA. Present in this sample are more than 350,000 clones, over 9.5% of which were seen just once. The top ten clones comprise over 0.035% of the sample.

The germline V gene supplies CDR1 SGDLS and CDR2 YYNGEE. The cysteine opens and the phenylalanine closes a CDR3 of 16 amino acids. Left in the record is the CDR3 DNA by itself, 48 bases read in frame from the first base. Trimming removed 4 bases from V and 4 bases from J; the gene matches leave 7 bases unexplained. Beyond this particular receptor, the publication reports: Shorter templates might be favored by PCR, yet because patient and control samples were amplified and corrected together, any such skew would affect both groups equally. Fewer insertions and more nucleotide deletions at VDJ recombination sites were observed in patients with type 1 diabetes, implying thymic rearrangement abnormalities. Type 1 diabetes patients showed a moderate but significant shortening of TCRB CDR3 length in all four CD4+ subsets. Because small numbers of individuals were included in the HLA sub-analyses, any influence of HLA type on TCRB rearrangement was left unresolved. Naive, central memory and regulatory TCRB repertoires appeared to be more alike among patients than among healthy donors. Because cDNA was sequenced instead of genomic DNA, highly expressing activated cells could be over-represented, though the groups showed no difference in activation or CD3 levels.

The specimen sequenced was naive CD4+ T cells from blood. The cell subset or site label, as the study defines it: true naive CD4+ T cells. The chain is made from TRBV9 and TRBJ2-1; 11 junctional bases match TRBD2. This TCR came from a young woman in good health. The nucleotide sequence is given as TGTGCCAGCAGCCCGCGGGGGACTAGCGGATACAATGAGCAGTTCTTC. It codes for CASSPRGTSGYNEQFF.